A selection of T cell receptor beta chains follows, all from one sample in a study of spatial heterogeneity in lung cancer. TCRdb processed the 5' RACE reads anew with MiXCR; each CDR3 protein has one entry. This table holds under 30,000 distinct CDR3 sequences, about 4.7% found once. The specimen comprised PBMCs, sampled at surgery. Receptors were obtained from a male donor with early-stage non-small cell lung cancer. Each CDR3 is given with its conserved first and last residue. The D gene is left open where the match is weak. The size entry gives once, few or many counts, or a class when the clone is expanded.

v_call: TRBV29-1
j_call: TRBJ1-1
d_call: -
cdr3_length: 11
clone_size: many
cdr3_nt: TGCAGCGTTGAACTTCCTGCTGAAGCTTTCTTT
cdr3_aa: CSVELPAEAFF

v_call: TRBV20-1
j_call: TRBJ2-3
d_call: TRBD2
cdr3_length: 15
clone_size: many
cdr3_nt: TGCAGTGCTAGATCAACTAGCGGGACGCCAGATACGCAGTATTTT
cdr3_aa: CSARSTSGTPDTQYF

v_call: TRBV12-3/TRBV12-4
j_call: TRBJ1-6
d_call: -
cdr3_length: 12
clone_size: many
cdr3_nt: TGTGCCAGCAGCCGTGGGGGTTCACCCCTCCACTTT
cdr3_aa: CASSRGGSPLHF

v_call: TRBV2
j_call: TRBJ1-2
d_call: -
cdr3_length: 13
clone_size: many
cdr3_nt: TGTGCCAGCAGCCCCATTCTTAACTATGGCTACACCTTC
cdr3_aa: CASSPILNYGYTF

v_call: TRBV14
j_call: TRBJ2-3
d_call: -
cdr3_length: 16
clone_size: many
cdr3_nt: TGTGCCAGCAGCCAAGGGGGCAGATCTAGCACAGATACGCAGTATTTT
cdr3_aa: CASSQGGRSSTDTQYF

v_call: TRBV5-1
j_call: TRBJ2-7
d_call: -
cdr3_length: 14
clone_size: medium-sized
cdr3_nt: TGCGCCAGCAGCTTGGGGGACCCGTCCTACGAGCAGTACTTC
cdr3_aa: CASSLGDPSYEQYF

v_call: TRBV4-3
j_call: TRBJ2-7
d_call: TRBD1
cdr3_length: 13
clone_size: medium-sized
cdr3_nt: TGCGCCAGCAGCCGGGACAGGTCAAACGAGCAGTACTTC
cdr3_aa: CASSRDRSNEQYF

v_call: TRBV2
j_call: TRBJ2-5
d_call: -
cdr3_length: 14
clone_size: medium-sized
cdr3_nt: TGTGCCAGCGGCCGCGCCCCGGCGGGAGAGACCCAGTACTTC
cdr3_aa: CASGRAPAGETQYF

v_call: TRBV6-6
j_call: TRBJ1-4
d_call: TRBD1
cdr3_length: 14
clone_size: many
cdr3_nt: TGTGCCAGCAGTTCTCAGGGGGCGCCTGAAAAACTGTTTTTT
cdr3_aa: CASSSQGAPEKLFF

v_call: TRBV16
j_call: TRBJ2-7
d_call: -
cdr3_length: 14
clone_size: many
cdr3_nt: TGTGCCAGCAGCCAATCGGCAGGTTCCTACGAGCAGTACTTC
cdr3_aa: CASSQSAGSYEQYF

v_call: TRBV10-3
j_call: TRBJ1-2
d_call: -
cdr3_length: 12
clone_size: many
cdr3_nt: TGTGCCATCAGCGCAGGGGCGCGGGTCTACACCTTC
cdr3_aa: CAISAGARVYTF

v_call: TRBV6-5
j_call: TRBJ1-1
d_call: -
cdr3_length: 17
clone_size: many
cdr3_nt: TGTGCCAGCAGTCGTCGTGGGGGAAATGGAGCGAACACTGAAGCTTTCTTT
cdr3_aa: CASSRRGGNGANTEAFF